This is a list of T cell receptor beta chains from one sample in a study of blood T cell repertoires in COVID-19. Measured with immunoSEQ multiplex PCR; TCRdb has only the in-frame clones, and not every one. The data contain 140,000 or so clones, about 90% of them seen just once; the ten biggest clones take up about 10%. The sequenced material came from PBMCs or T cells enriched from blood (not recorded which). All receptors come from a man aged 55-75 years who had recovered from COVID-19. CDR3s include the opening cysteine and the closing phenylalanine or tryptophan. The order of the fields is D gene, J gene, V gene, clone size, CDR3 protein, CDR3 DNA. D genes are given only for firm matches. A row's size may be missing; if present it is once, few, many or a size class.

D: TRBD2
J: TRBJ2-2
V: TRBV5-1
size: .
CDR3: CASSLVSGGTGELFF
DNA: TGCGCCAGCAGCTTGGTATCGGGGGGCACCGGGGAGCTGTTTTTT

D: .
J: TRBJ2-7
V: TRBV5-4
size: .
CDR3: CASSAGGVGGPQYF
DNA: TGTGCCAGCAGCGCGGGTGGGGTAGGGGGACCCCAGTACTTC

D: .
J: TRBJ1-6
V: TRBV11-2
size: .
CDR3: CASSLDSGTISPLHF
DNA: TGTGCCAGCAGCTTAGATTCAGGGACTATTTCACCCCTCCACTTT

D: .
J: TRBJ1-4
V: TRBV5-4
size: few
CDR3: CASTTQGGYEKLFF
DNA: TGTGCCAGCACCACCCAGGGAGGGTATGAAAAACTGTTTTTT

D: .
J: TRBJ2-1
V: TRBV18
size: .
CDR3: CASSLTAQGHNEQFF
DNA: TGTGCCAGCTCCCTAACGGCACAGGGCCACAATGAGCAGTTCTTC

D: TRBD1
J: TRBJ1-5
V: TRBV15
size: once
CDR3: CATRNDRAQQPQHF
DNA: TGTGCCACCAGGAACGACAGGGCGCAGCAGCCCCAGCATTTT

D: TRBD2
J: TRBJ2-5
V: TRBV29-1
size: .
CDR3: CSGCTGGETQYF
DNA: TGCAGCGGCTGTACGGGAGGAGAGACCCAGTACTTC

D: .
J: TRBJ2-4
V: TRBV5-6
size: .
CDR3: CASSFLQARNQNIQYF
DNA: TGTGCCAGCAGCTTTTTACAGGCGAGGAACCAAAACATTCAGTACTTC

D: .
J: TRBJ1-1
V: TRBV18
size: .
CDR3: CASSAPRGITEAFF
DNA: TGTGCCAGCTCAGCTCCCAGGGGCATCACTGAAGCTTTCTTT

D: TRBD1
J: TRBJ1-2
V: TRBV4-1
size: .
CDR3: CASSQDIPAGGAFNGYTF
DNA: TGCGCCAGCAGCCAAGACATCCCGGCAGGGGGCGCGTTTAATGGCTACACCTTC

D: TRBD1
J: TRBJ2-6
V: TRBV27
size: .
CDR3: CASSFTRQGQGVTSGANVLTF
DNA: TGTGCCAGCAGCTTTACCAGGCAGGGGCAGGGGGTAACCTCTGGGGCCAACGTCCTGACTTTC

D: .
J: TRBJ1-1
V: TRBV7-6
size: .
CDR3: CASSLGSDRATEAFF
DNA: TGTGCCAGCAGCTTAGGGTCGGACAGAGCCACTGAAGCTTTCTTT

D: .
J: TRBJ2-7
V: TRBV9
size: few
CDR3: CASSASTYAYEQYF
DNA: TGTGCCAGCAGCGCCTCTACCTATGCCTACGAGCAGTACTTC

D: .
J: TRBJ2-7
V: TRBV10-1
size: .
CDR3: CASSESGGPGNFHYEQYF
DNA: TGCGCCAGCAGTGAGTCAGGAGGGCCCGGTAATTTTCACTACGAGCAGTACTTC

D: .
J: TRBJ2-3
V: TRBV6-5
size: .
CDR3: CASRHRGGDTQYF
DNA: TGTGCCAGCAGACACCGAGGAGGAGATACGCAGTATTTT

D: .
J: TRBJ1-2
V: TRBV5-4
size: .
CDR3: CASSPRRGNGYTF
DNA: TGTGCCAGCAGCCCCCGCAGGGGTAATGGCTACACCTTC

D: TRBD1
J: TRBJ2-7
V: TRBV14
size: .
CDR3: CASSWTGGYEQYF
DNA: TGTGCCAGCAGCTGGACAGGGGGCTACGAGCAGTACTTC

D: .
J: TRBJ1-3
V: TRBV30
size: .
CDR3: CAWRAPQGFGNTIYF
DNA: TGTGCCTGGAGGGCCCCACAGGGCTTTGGAAACACCATATATTTT

D: .
J: TRBJ2-5
V: TRBV5-5
size: .
CDR3: CASSTRVGGETQYF
DNA: TGTGCCAGCAGCACGAGGGTGGGGGGAGAGACCCAGTACTTC

D: TRBD1
J: TRBJ1-6
V: TRBV7-9
size: .
CDR3: CASSNEGQKTPLHF
DNA: TGTGCCAGCAGCAACGAGGGACAGAAGACACCCCTCCACTTT

D: TRBD1
J: TRBJ1-5
V: TRBV5-4
size: few
CDR3: CASSLGGQADQPQHF
DNA: TGTGCCAGCAGCTTGGGGGGACAGGCCGATCAGCCCCAGCATTTT

D: TRBD1
J: TRBJ2-1
V: TRBV27
size: .
CDR3: CASTLTGGMNEQFF
DNA: TGTGCCAGCACCTTGACAGGGGGCATGAATGAGCAGTTCTTC

D: TRBD1
J: TRBJ1-2
V: TRBV3-1/TRBV3-2
size: .
CDR3: CASSQGGQRNGYTF
DNA: TGTGCCAGCAGCCAAGGGGGACAGCGAAATGGCTACACCTTC

D: .
J: TRBJ2-3
V: TRBV3-1/TRBV3-2
size: .
CDR3: CASSQDRGVADTQYF
DNA: TGTGCCAGCAGCCAAGACCGGGGAGTGGCAGATACGCAGTATTTT

D: .
J: TRBJ2-7
V: TRBV27
size: .
CDR3: CASSPPQHTGEQYF
DNA: TGTGCCAGCAGTCCGCCCCAACACACGGGCGAGCAGTACTTC

D: TRBD1
J: TRBJ2-7
V: TRBV6-5
size: few
CDR3: CASSPPGQGGEQYF
DNA: TGTGCCAGCAGTCCCCCGGGACAGGGTGGCGAGCAGTACTTC

D: .
J: TRBJ2-7
V: TRBV6-5
size: .
CDR3: CASSYSKASWSYEQYF
DNA: TGTGCCAGCAGTTACTCGAAGGCTAGCTGGTCCTACGAGCAGTACTTC

D: .
J: TRBJ1-3
V: TRBV7-2
size: .
CDR3: CASSLYSGNTIYF
DNA: TGTGCCAGCAGCCTCTATTCTGGAAACACCATATATTTT

D: TRBD1
J: TRBJ1-5
V: TRBV4-1
size: .
CDR3: CASSQEAGGYQPQHF
DNA: TGCGCCAGCAGCCAGGAAGCAGGGGGATACCAGCCCCAGCATTTT

D: TRBD2
J: TRBJ2-2
V: TRBV9
size: .
CDR3: CASSATGTSGGPTGELFF
DNA: TGTGCCAGCAGCGCGACCGGGACTAGCGGAGGGCCCACCGGGGAGCTGTTTTTT

D: .
J: TRBJ2-1
V: TRBV11-1
size: .
CDR3: CASSSPLPEVAQQFF
DNA: TGTGCCAGCAGCTCCCCGCTCCCCGAGGTGGCTCAGCAGTTCTTC

D: TRBD2
J: TRBJ2-2
V: TRBV9
size: .
CDR3: CASRLAGGTGELFF
DNA: TGTGCCAGCCGACTAGCGGGGGGCACCGGGGAGCTGTTTTTT

D: TRBD2
J: TRBJ2-5
V: TRBV18
size: .
CDR3: CASSLGASGRSLQETQYF
DNA: TGTGCCAGCTCACTGGGGGCTAGCGGGAGGAGCCTTCAAGAGACCCAGTACTTC

D: .
J: TRBJ1-1
V: TRBV30
size: few
CDR3: CAWSRGTEAFF
DNA: TGTGCCTGGAGCAGGGGCACTGAAGCTTTCTTT

D: TRBD1
J: TRBJ1-5
V: TRBV18
size: .
CDR3: CASSPEQGANQPQHF
DNA: TGTGCCAGCTCACCTGAACAGGGGGCCAATCAGCCCCAGCATTTT

D: .
J: TRBJ1-4
V: TRBV27
size: .
CDR3: CASTLTGPSTNEKLFF
DNA: TGTGCCAGCACCTTAACAGGACCATCAACTAATGAAAAACTGTTTTTT

D: .
J: TRBJ2-7
V: TRBV6-1
size: .
CDR3: CASSYLSSYEQYF
DNA: TGTGCCAGCAGTTATCTAAGTAGCTACGAGCAGTACTTC